Shown below are 22 T cell receptor beta chains from a single sample sequenced in a study of cytomegalovirus exposure and HLA in healthy donors. PCR was performed using 60 Vbeta and 13 Jbeta primers. Generated by immunoSEQ multiplex PCR, the TCRdb table keeps only in-frame clones and is missing some. Here the sample spans under 200,000 clones, about 80% being singletons. Sequences were obtained from PBMCs. The receptors were gathered from a girl aged 10-17 years in good health and CMV-seropositive.

The V call is TRBV5-1, the J call TRBJ1-1; 11 bases align to TRBD1. The CDR3 consists of 16 residues. Trimming at V came to 3 bases and at J to 4 bases, leaving 8 bases not matched to a gene. CDR1 and CDR2 (germline): SGHRS, YFSETQ. CDR3 coding DNA: TGCGCCAGCAGCTGGACAGGGGGCCGAGTTGGCACTGAAGCTTTCTTT. Its translation is CASSWTGGRVGTEAFF.

Only one count was recorded for this clone. V usage is TRBV11-1 and J usage is TRBJ1-1, with 10 bases matching TRBD1. This CDR3 has 16 residues. V shed 7 bases and J 1 base; nucleotides not matched to a gene: 9. Germline V gene sequence: CDR1 SGHAT, CDR2 FQDESV (reference sequence). The CDR3 nucleotides read TGTGCCAGCACCCTGGACAGGGGGGTCGAGAACACTGAAGCTTTCTTT. Its protein is CASTLDRGVENTEAFF.

The V and J genes are TRBV4-3 and TRBJ1-2; tentative D call: TRBD1 (6 bases). The germline V and J ends were trimmed by 1 base and 4 bases, with 19 bases remaining between them. The CDR3 is made up of 17 amino acids. Germline V gene data show CDR1 as LGHNA and CDR2 as YSLEER. The CDR3 is CASSQGLNRVRFYGYTF. Written as DNA, the CDR3 is TGCGCCAGCAGCCAAGGGCTCAACAGGGTACGCTTCTATGGCTACACCTTC.

The chain recombines TRBV2 with TRBJ2-7; D not resolved. This CDR3 is 13 amino acids long. V lost 4 bases to trimming and J lost 4 bases, with 11 bases between them. Germline V gene data show CDR1 as SNHLY and CDR2 as FYNNEI. CDR3 protein: CASSGQYWYEQYF. Here the CDR3 DNA reads TGTGCCAGCAGTGGCCAGTATTGGTACGAGCAGTACTTC.

J is TRBJ2-2 and V is TRBV5-1; no clear D gene. V lost 1 base to trimming and J lost 2 bases, with 12 bases between them. Germline-derived CDR1 and CDR2 are SGHRS and YFSETQ. This CDR3 is 16 amino acids long. The CDR3 protein is CASSLLPRGNTGELFF. Written as DNA, the CDR3 is TGCGCCAGCAGCTTGCTGCCGCGCGGAAACACCGGGGAGCTGTTTTTT.

This clone was seen once. This chain uses TRBV6-6 with TRBJ2-1, with no clear D. Germline CDR1 MNHNY, CDR2 SVGAGI (reference sequence). CDR3 length equals 12 residues. V was pared by 7 bases and J by 3 bases, with 7 bases between. CDR3 DNA sequence: TGTGCCAGCAATCTAAACTACAATGAGCAGTTCTTC. Translation gives CASNLNYNEQFF.

DNA of the CDR3: TGTGCCAGCAGTTTAAGTAGCGGGAGTATAAATGAGCAGTTCTTC. This sequence encodes CASSLSSGSINEQFF. The genes are TRBV27 and TRBJ2-1; 9 bases align to TRBD2. J gave up 7 bases and V 2 bases, and 6 bases lay outside the gene matches. Germline V gene lookup returns CDR1 MNHEY and CDR2 SMNVEV (reference sequence). The CDR3 extends over 15 amino acids.

V usage is TRBV28 and J usage is TRBJ1-2; D uncertain. Trimming shortened V by 7 bases and J by 2 bases, and 14 bases separated the two germline ends. The CDR3 consists of 14 residues. Per the germline V gene, CDR1 is MDHEN and CDR2 is SYDVKM. The chain's CDR3 is CASTYGGGNYGYTF. CDR3 nucleotides: TGTGCCAGCACCTATGGCGGCGGGAACTATGGCTACACCTTC.

CDR3: CASSERVRSNEKLFF. The CDR3 DNA sequence: TGTGCCAGCAGTGAGCGGGTCAGAAGTAATGAAAAACTGTTTTTT. J is TRBJ1-4 and V is TRBV2; no reliable D call. V was clipped by 3 bases and J by 4 bases, with 12 bases between them. Looked up from germline, CDR1 is SNHLY and CDR2 is FYNNEI. CDR3 size: 15 residues.

CDR3 sequence: CASSPGGGGYTF. The CDR3 DNA follows: TGCGCCAGCAGCCCAGGGGGCGGTGGCTACACCTTC. The chain combines TRBV4-1 with TRBJ1-2, with TRBD1 matching over 8 bases. Trimming took 4 bases from V and 7 from J; bases not matched to a gene: 2. Germline V gene data show CDR1 as MGHRA and CDR2 as YSYEKL. The CDR3 has 12 residues.

The chain links TRBV12-5 to TRBJ2-3, with TRBD2 as a possible D gene (6 bases). This CDR3 has 19 residues. The V and J ends lost 3 bases and 3 bases respectively, with 25 bases between them. Germline CDR1 is LGHNT and CDR2 is FRNRAP. CDR3 in amino acids: CASGLSSDKGTYETDTQYF. The DNA of the CDR3 is TGTGCTAGTGGTTTATCGTCCGACAAGGGGACTTACGAAACAGATACGCAGTATTTT.

The chain is built from TRBV30 and TRBJ2-1; the match to TRBD1 covers 11 bases. The J segment lost 8 bases and the V segment lost 4 bases, leaving 4 bases of the junction unmatched. The length of the CDR3 is 13 residues. From germline, CDR1 is GTSNPN and CDR2 SVGIG (reference sequence). The CDR3 DNA reads as TGTGCCTGGACCGGGACAGGGGGAGATGAGCAGTTCTTC. As protein: CAWTGTGGDEQFF.

The chain carries TRBV6-1 and TRBJ1-1, with D tentatively TRBD1 (5 bases). V lost 7 bases, J lost 4 bases, and 13 bases lay in between. Germline loops: CDR1 MNHNS, CDR2 SASEGT. The CDR3 length is 13 residues. In DNA, the CDR3 is TGTGCCAGCAACCGACAGATGAGCACTGAAGCTTTCTTT. It codes for CASNRQMSTEAFF.

The chain employs TRBV2 and TRBJ1-2; D is uncertain. The V gene's germline CDR1 is SNHLY and CDR2 FYNNEI. Trimming shortened V by 0 bases and J by 3 bases, and 14 bases separated the two germline ends. There are 16 residues in the CDR3. As DNA, the CDR3 is TGTGCCAGCAGTGAAGCGCTTCGGAGGCCTGACTATGGCTACACCTTC. Its protein is CASSEALRRPDYGYTF.

This clone showed up just a few times. V and J are TRBV18 and TRBJ1-4; maybe TRBD1 (5 bases). The germline gives CDR1 KGHSH, CDR2 LQKENI. V was trimmed by 4 bases and J by 12 bases, leaving 12 bases between them. The CDR3 sequence is 12 residues long. CDR3 sequence: CASSQQQGELFF. As DNA, the CDR3 is TGTGCCAGCTCACAACAGCAGGGTGAACTGTTTTTT.

The chain uses TRBV29-1 and TRBJ1-1; 7 bases line up with TRBD1. The CDR3 consists of 15 residues. Germline V gives CDR1 SQVTM, CDR2 ANQGSEA. V shed 3 bases, J shed 3 bases, and the junction held 10 bases outside the gene matches. CDR3 amino acids: CSVERQGGRDTEAFF. The DNA of the CDR3 is TGCAGCGTTGAGAGACAGGGCGGTAGGGACACTGAAGCTTTCTTT.

This chain connects TRBV4-1 to TRBJ2-1; 7 nucleotides line up with TRBD1. V dropped 0 bases and J dropped 3; count of bases not matched to a gene: 5. Germline V CDR1 and CDR2: MGHRA, YSYEKL. The CDR3 spans 16 residues. The CDR3 loop is CASSQETGILYNEQFF. CDR3 sequence (DNA): TGCGCCAGCAGCCAAGAGACAGGGATTCTCTACAATGAGCAGTTCTTC.

The chain is built from TRBV28 and TRBJ1-2, with 7 bases fitting TRBD1. The V gene end was trimmed by 2 bases and the J gene end by 4 bases; junction bases not matched to a gene: 7. The CDR3 covers 15 residues. CDR1 is MDHEN and CDR2 is SYDVKM in the germline V gene. CDR3 DNA sequence: TGTGCCAGCAGTTTAGAGGCAGGGGGGTCCTATGGCTACACCTTC. It encodes CASSLEAGGSYGYTF.

J is TRBJ1-1 and V is TRBV28; 7 positions agree with TRBD1. The CDR3 length is 15 residues. Trimming at V came to 5 bases and at J to 1 base, leaving 7 bases not matched to a gene. CDR1 MDHEN and CDR2 SYDVKM come from the germline V gene. The CDR3 nucleotides read TGTGCCAGCAGTCTCAGACAGGGTTGGAACACTGAAGCTTTCTTT. Translated, it gives CASSLRQGWNTEAFF.

The V and J genes are TRBV5-1 and TRBJ1-2; 7 nucleotides line up with TRBD1. The V segment lost 4 bases and the J segment 0 bases; nucleotides outside the gene matches: 9. The V gene's germline CDR1 is SGHRS and CDR2 YFSETQ. This CDR3 contains 16 residues. Here the CDR3 reads CASSPGTAAANYGYTF. The CDR3 DNA reads as TGCGCCAGCAGCCCCGGGACAGCCGCAGCTAACTATGGCTACACCTTC.

The V and J genes are TRBV5-1 and TRBJ1-2; unclear D gene. Per germline, CDR1 SGHRS and CDR2 YFSETQ. The CDR3 spans 15 residues. Trimming took 0 bases from V and 4 from J, leaving 13 bases between them. The CDR3 is CASSLVPGSSYGYTF. The CDR3 bases are TGCGCCAGCAGCTTGGTTCCGGGGTCTAGCTATGGCTACACCTTC.

The chain couples TRBV27 to TRBJ2-1; 7 bases are a match to TRBD2. The germline V gene has CDR1 MNHEY and CDR2 SMNVEV (reference sequence). After removal of 6 bases from V and 10 bases from J, the junction contained 15 bases not matched to a gene. The length of the CDR3 is 15 residues. The CDR3 coding sequence is TGTGCCAGCAGGCATTTCGAAAGCGGGGCGATGGAGCAGTTCTTC. Translation gives CASRHFESGAMEQFF.